The T cell receptor (beta chain) under discussion was sequenced for a study of cytomegalovirus exposure and HLA in healthy donors. Study-wide results and limits: HLA alleles were associated with roughly 15,000 TCR beta sequences in a later analysis at 0.05 false discovery rate. The study found most TCR sequences rare, yet found some public TCRs in many donors. Certain sequence variants were highly shared and formed a cluster, and this cluster was likely a sequencing artifact.

Both 60 Vbeta primers and 13 Jbeta primers went into the PCR. Clones were sequenced by immunoSEQ multiplex PCR, and TCRdb holds only the in-frame ones, with some missing. The table records about 180,000 clones, roughly 82% of them present only once. Concerning this clone: The antigen is unknown.

There are 13 residues in the CDR3. Germline trimming cut 5 bases from V and 2 bases from J; bases unmatched to any gene: 5. CDR1 and CDR2 (germline): SQVTM, ANQGSEA. This TCR was sampled from a man in his forties in good health and CMV-seronegative. V gene TRBV29-1 combines with J gene TRBJ2-7; 8 bases are shared with TRBD1. The sample was PBMCs. In DNA, the CDR3 is TGCAGCGTTCTGGGACAGGCAGCCTACGAGCAGTACTTC. As protein: CSVLGQAAYEQYF.